A selection of T cell receptor beta chains follows, all from one sample in a study of blood T cells in healthy people across ages. MiXCR, applied by TCRdb to the 5' RACE reads, yields one record per CDR3 protein. Of under 800,000 distinct CDR3 sequences listed, roughly 44% are singletons. Sequenced sample: blood. These receptors came from a woman in her sixties in good health. The conserved cysteine and the conserved F or W are not part of the CDR3 here.

V: TRBV21-1; J: TRBJ2-1; CDR3: ASSTLGRTYNEQF
V: TRBV7-9; J: TRBJ2-7; CDR3: ASSLAGQTDEQY
V: TRBV7-2; J: TRBJ2-1; CDR3: AIARGLAGNEQF
V: TRBV9; J: TRBJ2-1; CDR3: ASSVGAGVVNEQF
V: TRBV20-1; J: -; CDR3: SASGSRSQETQY
V: TRBV12-3/TRBV12-4; J: TRBJ1-5; CDR3: ASSIRDKDQPQH
V: TRBV2; J: TRBJ1-5; CDR3: ASRDGITRGQPQH
V: TRBV3-1; J: -; CDR3: ASSQVSQDRDYEQY
V: TRBV29-1; J: TRBJ1-5; CDR3: SVRSGQGNQPQH
V: TRBV25-1; J: TRBJ2-5; CDR3: ASSGGSGQY
V: TRBV4-3; J: TRBJ2-1; CDR3: ASRPTSGATNEQF
V: TRBV7-9; J: TRBJ2-7; CDR3: ASSFEAGSYEQY
V: TRBV27; J: TRBJ2-5; CDR3: ADRTSDQETRY
V: TRBV3-1; J: TRBJ2-7; CDR3: ASSQDQGTAYEQY
V: TRBV9; J: TRBJ2-5; CDR3: ASSVGTAYQETQY
V: TRBV6-6; J: TRBJ2-3; CDR3: ASSQRPAGETQY
V: TRBV19; J: TRBJ2-3; CDR3: ASTDGGGGTDTQY
V: TRBV4-1; J: TRBJ1-6; CDR3: ASSQEARGKNSPLH
V: TRBV6-5; J: TRBJ1-1; CDR3: ASSYYEGTNTEAF
V: TRBV20-1; J: TRBJ2-1; CDR3: SAGSGTSSYNEQF
V: TRBV12-3/TRBV12-4; J: TRBJ1-6; CDR3: ASSTRNSPLH
V: TRBV6-5; J: TRBJ2-1; CDR3: ASSYSFGQNNEQF
V: TRBV28; J: TRBJ1-2; CDR3: ASRTTTGSYGYT
V: TRBV20-1; J: TRBJ2-1; CDR3: SARVPSGRAFNEQF
V: TRBV29-1; J: TRBJ2-5; CDR3: SVERQGEAQY
V: TRBV9; J: TRBJ2-5; CDR3: ASSVGGSGEQY
V: TRBV7-2; J: TRBJ2-1; CDR3: ASSPSRGDGGNEQF
V: TRBV27; J: TRBJ2-7; CDR3: ASSDLSSGGLYEQY
V: TRBV3-1; J: TRBJ1-2; CDR3: ASSQQASYGYT
V: TRBV20-1; J: TRBJ2-1; CDR3: SAREWNGGSYSEQF
V: TRBV10-3; J: TRBJ1-2; CDR3: AIGDRANYGYT
V: TRBV7-3; J: TRBJ2-1; CDR3: ASSPLSPAEQF
V: TRBV28; J: TRBJ2-7; CDR3: ASSEQGSGYEQY
V: TRBV12-3/TRBV12-4; J: TRBJ1-5; CDR3: ASVKGAGNQPQH
V: TRBV6-4; J: TRBJ2-7; CDR3: ASSVEAGGPYEQY
V: TRBV7-2; J: TRBJ2-3; CDR3: ASTMRRLSTDTQY
V: TRBV24-1; J: TRBJ2-1; CDR3: ATSDSGLANNEQF
V: TRBV7-9; J: TRBJ2-1; CDR3: ASSSLVAGEKGNEQF
V: TRBV11-2; J: TRBJ2-3; CDR3: ATKTSGSRTDTQY
V: TRBV6-5; J: TRBJ1-6; CDR3: ASSYRGDSYNSPLH
V: TRBV27; J: TRBJ2-5; CDR3: ASSPWTGRAGQETQY
V: TRBV27; J: TRBJ2-5; CDR3: ASSHRQGETQY
V: TRBV20-1; J: TRBJ2-7; CDR3: SYLARTSYEQY
V: TRBV29-1; J: TRBJ2-3; CDR3: SVGQGADTQY
V: TRBV27; J: TRBJ2-1; CDR3: ASSLFQRGNREQF
V: TRBV7-2; J: TRBJ2-1; CDR3: ASSLGPSFDEQF
V: TRBV6-2/TRBV6-3; J: TRBJ2-3; CDR3: ASSYASLADTQY